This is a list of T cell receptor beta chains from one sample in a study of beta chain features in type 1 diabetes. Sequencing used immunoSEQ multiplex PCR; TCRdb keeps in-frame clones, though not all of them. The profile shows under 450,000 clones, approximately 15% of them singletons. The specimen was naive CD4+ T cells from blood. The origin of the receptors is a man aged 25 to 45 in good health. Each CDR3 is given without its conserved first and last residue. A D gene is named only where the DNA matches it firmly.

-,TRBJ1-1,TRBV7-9,ASDPSNAFGGEAF
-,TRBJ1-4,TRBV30,AWSVGGEKLF
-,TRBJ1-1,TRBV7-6,ASSSSRLAAEAF
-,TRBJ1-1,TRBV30,AWSGSSVTEAF
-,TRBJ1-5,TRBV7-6,ASSLGRGSNQPQH
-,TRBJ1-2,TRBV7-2,ASSPSDSRGYGYT
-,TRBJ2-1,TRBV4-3,ASSHTGISYNEQF
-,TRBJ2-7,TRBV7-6,ASSLIGGSSSYEQY
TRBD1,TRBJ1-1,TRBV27,ASSPDRDTEAF
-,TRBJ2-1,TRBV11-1,ASSRRSSGAYNEQF
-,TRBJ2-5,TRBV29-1,SVEVIAGPGETQY
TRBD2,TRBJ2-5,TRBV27,ASSRAGGWQETQY
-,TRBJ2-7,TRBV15,ATSRDRGTYEQY
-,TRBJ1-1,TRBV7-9,ASSQGGGWDTEAF
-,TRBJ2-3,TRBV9,ASSEALPGVGGTDTQY
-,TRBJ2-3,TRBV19,ASGVDYGTDTQY
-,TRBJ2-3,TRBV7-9,ASSPGQNTQY
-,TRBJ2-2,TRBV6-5,ASRRTPPGELF
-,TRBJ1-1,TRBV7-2,ASSLDRETEAF
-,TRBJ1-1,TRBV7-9,ASSTLGSTEAF
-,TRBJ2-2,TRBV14,ASSQRPGTGELF
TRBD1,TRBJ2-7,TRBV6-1,ASRGTGLSYEQY
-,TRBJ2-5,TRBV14,ASSQLDGETQY
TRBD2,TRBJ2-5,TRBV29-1,SVELAGGPQETQY
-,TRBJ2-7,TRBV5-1,ASRGASSYEQY
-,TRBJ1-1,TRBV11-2,ASSLNPGQNTEAF
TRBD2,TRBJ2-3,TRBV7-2,ASSLLGTSSDTQY
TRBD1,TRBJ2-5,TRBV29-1,SVAMGTGTQETQY
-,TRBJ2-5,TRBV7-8,ASSSMETQY
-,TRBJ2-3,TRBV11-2,ASSLGPVGDTQY
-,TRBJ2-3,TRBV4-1,ASSQARVGGPDTQY
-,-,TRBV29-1,SVVNLYEQY
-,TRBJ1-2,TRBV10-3,AISPEGGVYGYT
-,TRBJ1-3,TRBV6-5,ASSRTRESGNTIY
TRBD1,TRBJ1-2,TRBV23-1,ASSHGRDRDYYGYT
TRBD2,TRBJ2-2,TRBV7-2,ASSWGGSFTGELF
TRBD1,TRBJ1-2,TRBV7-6,ASSYSRQGGYGYT
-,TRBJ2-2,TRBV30,AWSVWVNTGELF
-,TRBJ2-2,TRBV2,ASIFNKLGELF
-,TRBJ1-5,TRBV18,ASSLDNQPQH
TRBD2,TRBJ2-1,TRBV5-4,ASSLGSSGGSEQF
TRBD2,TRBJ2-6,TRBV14,ASSRPGGRLGANVLT
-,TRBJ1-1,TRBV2,ASPRENTEAF
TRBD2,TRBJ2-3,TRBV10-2,ASNGLAGGLTDTQY
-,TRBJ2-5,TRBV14,ASSQVLARMETQY
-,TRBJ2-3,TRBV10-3,AISTGQGGTDTQY
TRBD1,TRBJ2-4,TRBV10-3,AISEQGLAKNIQY
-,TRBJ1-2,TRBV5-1,ASSSDYYGYT
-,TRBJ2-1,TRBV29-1,SVVKGLGEQF